This is a list of T cell receptor beta chains from one sample in a study of OX40 agonist ivuxolimab in advanced cancers. Repertoires were generated with immunoSEQ multiplex PCR, while TCRdb's copy carries only in-frame clones and drops some. The sample lists tens of thousands of clones, around nine tenths seen once, with approximately 0.19% in the top ten. Here the sequenced sample was CD4+ or CD8+ T cells sorted from blood, taken in a trial of the OX40 agonist ivuxolimab. Source of these receptors: an adult with an advanced solid tumor such as melanoma, head and neck, liver or kidney cancer. The CDR3 runs from the conserved cysteine through the conserved F or W.

V gene: TRBV18
J gene: TRBJ2-1
CDR3 protein: CATRAASGRNEQFF

V gene: TRBV6-1
J gene: TRBJ2-1
CDR3 protein: CASSGLAGSLEQFF

V gene: TRBV10-3
J gene: TRBJ2-2
CDR3 protein: CAIRLDPGAGELFF

V gene: TRBV7-9
J gene: TRBJ2-2
CDR3 protein: CASSLVSSNTGELFF

V gene: TRBV18
J gene: TRBJ2-7
CDR3 protein: CASSQRGDPYEQYF

V gene: TRBV29-1
J gene: TRBJ1-2
CDR3 protein: CSGAEGYGYTF

V gene: TRBV11-2
J gene: TRBJ1-1
CDR3 protein: CASSLGQRTEAFF

V gene: TRBV7-2
J gene: TRBJ1-5
CDR3 protein: CASSLARAGTYSNQPQHF

V gene: TRBV5-4
J gene: TRBJ1-1
CDR3 protein: CASSLEPPPNTEAFF

V gene: TRBV2
J gene: TRBJ2-3
CDR3 protein: CASKKQELTDTQYF

V gene: TRBV7-9
J gene: TRBJ2-5
CDR3 protein: CASSSRGWGGQETQYF

V gene: TRBV6-6
J gene: TRBJ1-2
CDR3 protein: CASSPGGMGYTF

V gene: TRBV5-1
J gene: TRBJ1-1
CDR3 protein: CASSLWGLENTEAFF

V gene: TRBV2
J gene: TRBJ1-1
CDR3 protein: CASNRDRVDIAFF

V gene: TRBV30
J gene: TRBJ2-4
CDR3 protein: CAWTSGGNIQYF

V gene: TRBV5-1
J gene: TRBJ2-3
CDR3 protein: CASRNGGPPADTQYF

V gene: TRBV7-8
J gene: TRBJ2-1
CDR3 protein: CASSVRGSAYNEQFF

V gene: TRBV15
J gene: TRBJ1-2
CDR3 protein: CATSREDSEGGYTF

V gene: TRBV5-1
J gene: TRBJ2-3
CDR3 protein: CASSLGLAGRTDTQYF

V gene: TRBV28
J gene: TRBJ2-5
CDR3 protein: CASSLDRGNQETQYF

V gene: TRBV4-1
J gene: TRBJ2-7
CDR3 protein: CASSQGMARGPSEQYF

V gene: TRBV29-1
J gene: TRBJ2-3
CDR3 protein: CSVAGEDTDTQYF

V gene: TRBV10-1
J gene: TRBJ2-1
CDR3 protein: CASSERDVNEQFF

V gene: TRBV19
J gene: TRBJ2-1
CDR3 protein: CASSIHRGGRNEQFF

V gene: TRBV9
J gene: -
CDR3 protein: CASSVAGRAYEQYF

V gene: TRBV18
J gene: TRBJ1-1
CDR3 protein: CASSRTGGSSFEAFF

V gene: TRBV28
J gene: TRBJ2-5
CDR3 protein: CASSLGTGGQETQYF

V gene: TRBV19
J gene: TRBJ2-5
CDR3 protein: CASSTTGTYHRETQYF

V gene: TRBV21-1
J gene: TRBJ2-3
CDR3 protein: CANLSRDPTDTQYF

V gene: TRBV9
J gene: TRBJ1-5
CDR3 protein: CASSALGDPNQPQHF

V gene: TRBV5-1
J gene: TRBJ2-7
CDR3 protein: CASSQGLSYEQYF

V gene: TRBV6-1
J gene: TRBJ1-2
CDR3 protein: CASSANIGRNYGYTF

V gene: TRBV5-4
J gene: TRBJ1-3
CDR3 protein: CASSQQGQPGNTIYF

V gene: TRBV27
J gene: TRBJ2-3
CDR3 protein: CASSLRLLATDTQYF

V gene: TRBV11-1
J gene: TRBJ1-2
CDR3 protein: CASSQPDNGYGYTF

V gene: TRBV6-6
J gene: TRBJ1-3
CDR3 protein: CASRRERGTTRNTIYF

V gene: TRBV19
J gene: TRBJ1-5
CDR3 protein: CASSSGRGGNQPQHF

V gene: TRBV5-4
J gene: TRBJ2-5
CDR3 protein: CASSLAGGLQTQYF

V gene: TRBV28
J gene: TRBJ1-5
CDR3 protein: CASSFSGYNQPQHF

V gene: TRBV4-2
J gene: TRBJ2-1
CDR3 protein: CASSQGQGAYNEQFF

V gene: TRBV5-4
J gene: TRBJ2-2
CDR3 protein: CASSGQGLANTGELFF

V gene: TRBV7-9
J gene: TRBJ1-2
CDR3 protein: CASSINRDTGYTF

V gene: TRBV19
J gene: TRBJ1-1
CDR3 protein: CASSTPGSIMNTEAFF

V gene: TRBV29-1
J gene: TRBJ2-1
CDR3 protein: CSVISGQGFYNEQFF

V gene: TRBV5-1
J gene: TRBJ2-3
CDR3 protein: CASSSRGIGTDTQYF